This TCR beta chain stems from a study of blood T cell repertoires in COVID-19. Study in general: Samples of COVID-19 (acute and convalescent) were obtained from the United States, Italy and Spain. T cells, B-cell-depleted T cells, or PBMCs provided the cDNA or gDNA that served as material.

Per the study methods: Reference gene primers were amplified, and this amplification served to estimate nucleated cell counts. Clones were sequenced by immunoSEQ multiplex PCR, and TCRdb holds only the in-frame ones, with some missing. Clone size and V and J calls were adopted from that table, with D and trimming inferred from the DNA. Among 300,000 or so clones listed, 83% were seen once. The CDR3 runs 18 residues. Trimming shortened V by 0 bases and J by 0 bases, and 12 bases separated the two germline ends. Germline assignment: CDR1 LNHDA and CDR2 SQIVND (reference sequence). This chain links TRBV19 with TRBJ2-6; no reliable D call. The sequenced material came from peripheral blood. The receptor's source is a woman aged 45-65 years with acute or convalescent COVID-19. This CDR3 reads CASSIEGPRGSGANVLTF. CDR3 in DNA: TGTGCCAGTAGTATAGAGGGTCCTAGAGGCTCTGGGGCCAACGTCCTGACTTTC.